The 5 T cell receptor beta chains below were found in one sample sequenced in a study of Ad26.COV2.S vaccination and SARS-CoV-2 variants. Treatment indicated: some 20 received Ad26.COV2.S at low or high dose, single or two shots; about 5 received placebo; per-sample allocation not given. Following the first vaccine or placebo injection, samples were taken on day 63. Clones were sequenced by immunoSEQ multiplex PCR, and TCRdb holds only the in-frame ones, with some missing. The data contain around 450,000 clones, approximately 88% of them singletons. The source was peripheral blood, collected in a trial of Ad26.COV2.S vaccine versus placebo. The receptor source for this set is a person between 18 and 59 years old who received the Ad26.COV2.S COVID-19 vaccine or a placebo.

CDR3 coding DNA: TGTGCCAGCAGTTCAACAGGGGCTGGGGCCAACGTCCTGACTTTC. As protein: CASSSTGAGANVLTF. The chain has TRBV6-5 and TRBJ2-6; 7 nucleotides line up with TRBD1. There are 15 residues in the CDR3. In germline, CDR1 is MNHEY, CDR2 SVGAGI. V lost 4 bases to trimming and J lost 2 bases; unmatched junction nucleotides: 2.

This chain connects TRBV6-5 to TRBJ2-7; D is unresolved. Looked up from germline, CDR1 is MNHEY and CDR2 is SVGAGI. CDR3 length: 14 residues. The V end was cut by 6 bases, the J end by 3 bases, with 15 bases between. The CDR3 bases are TGTGCCAGCAGCCGGGCCGGCGGCATCTACGAGCAGTACTTC. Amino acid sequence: CASSRAGGIYEQYF.

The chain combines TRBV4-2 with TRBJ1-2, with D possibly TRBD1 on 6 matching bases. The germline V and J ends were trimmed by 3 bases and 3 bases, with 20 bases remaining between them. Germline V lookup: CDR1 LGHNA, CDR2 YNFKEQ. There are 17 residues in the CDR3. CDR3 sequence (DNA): TGTGCCAGCAGCCACCTGCTGGGACTCCAGGGGCACTATGGCTACACCTTC. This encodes CASSHLLGLQGHYGYTF.

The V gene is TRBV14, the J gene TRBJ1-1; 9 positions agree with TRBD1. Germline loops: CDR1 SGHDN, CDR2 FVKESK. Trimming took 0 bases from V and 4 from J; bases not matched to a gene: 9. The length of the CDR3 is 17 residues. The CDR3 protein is CASSQDFDRGYVTEAFF. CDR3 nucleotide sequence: TGTGCCAGCAGCCAAGATTTCGACAGGGGGTATGTCACTGAAGCTTTCTTT.

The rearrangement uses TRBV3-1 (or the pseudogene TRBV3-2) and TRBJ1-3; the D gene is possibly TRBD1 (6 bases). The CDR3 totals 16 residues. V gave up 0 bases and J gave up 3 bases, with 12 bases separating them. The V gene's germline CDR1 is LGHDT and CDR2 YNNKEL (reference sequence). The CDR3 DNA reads TGTGCCAGCAGCCAAGATCCGGGGGCGGGTGGAAACACCATATATTTT. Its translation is CASSQDPGAGGNTIYF.